The 27 T cell receptor beta chains given below trace back to one sample, sequenced in a study of shared clonotypes between healthy human individuals. TCRdb's copy holds only in-frame clones and misses some; the assay was immunoSEQ multiplex PCR. This sample carries around 2.5 million clones, approximately 93% of them seen once, and the ten largest clones take 0.36%. Source material: naive CD4+ T cells from PBMCs. Subset denoted: CD45RA+ positively selected. The receptors here all came from a man between 18 and 29 years old in good health. Some clones in this sample may be carry-over from other donors' samples.

The V and J genes are TRBV5-1 and TRBJ2-5; either TRBD1 or TRBD2 may fit D (6 bases each). Germline lookup yields CDR1 SGHRS and CDR2 YFSETQ. V was trimmed by 3 bases and J by 4 bases, leaving 25 bases between them. The length of the CDR3 is 18 residues. In nucleotides, the CDR3 is TGCGCCAGCAGCTCCGACCGCACCGGGGGCAAGGTGAGAGAGACCCAGTACTTC. It codes for CASSSDRTGGKVRETQYF. Together with reference TRBV5-1 and TRBJ2-5, the CDR3 gives the full variable domain: KAGVTQTPRYLIKTRGQQVTLSCSPISGHRSVSWYQQTPGQGLQFLFEYFSETQRNKGNFPGRFSGRQFSNSRSEMNVSTLELGDSALYLCASSSDRTGGKVRETQYFGPGTRLLVL.

V gene TRBV5-1 combines with J gene TRBJ1-1; D ambiguous. CDR1 is SGHRS, CDR2 YFSETQ, per germline. The V end was cut by 2 bases, the J end by 2 bases, with 4 bases between. This CDR3 spans 12 amino acids. Here the CDR3 reads CASSFDNTEAFF. As DNA, the CDR3 is TGCGCCAGCAGCTTCGATAACACTGAAGCTTTCTTT.

As regards this clone: In the same sample, other DNA sequences code for this CDR3. CDR3 amino acids: CASSQVRGELFF. CDR3 DNA: TGCGCCAGCAGCCAAGTGCGTGGGGAGCTGTTTTTT. The chain joins TRBV4-1 to TRBJ2-2; D is unresolved. V lost 1 base and J 8 bases, leaving 5 bases between the germline ends. This CDR3 comprises 12 residues. Germline V gene data show CDR1 as MGHRA and CDR2 as YSYEKL.

The chain combines TRBV5-1 with TRBJ2-7, with TRBD1 matching over 11 bases. Looked up from germline, CDR1 is SGHRS and CDR2 is YFSETQ. V shed 4 bases, J shed 3 bases, and the junction held 9 bases outside the gene matches. This CDR3 has 16 residues. CDR3 DNA: TGCGCCAGCAGCCTCTCCGGGACAGGGGGAGACTACGAGCAGTACTTC. Its translation: CASSLSGTGGDYEQYF.

J is TRBJ1-5 and V is TRBV5-1, with D possibly being TRBD1 (5 bases). CDR3 length: 15 residues. V was trimmed by 0 bases and J by 3 bases, leaving 10 bases between them. CDR1 is SGHRS and CDR2 is YFSETQ in the germline V gene. Here the CDR3 reads CASSLEGADNQPQHF. The CDR3 coding sequence is TGCGCCAGCAGCTTGGAAGGGGCAGACAATCAGCCCCAGCATTTT.

Turning to this clone: This same CDR3 is encoded by further DNA sequences in the sample. This chain connects TRBV4-3 to TRBJ2-1; a weak D match, TRBD1 (5 bases). The CDR3 is made up of 15 amino acids. The V gene's germline CDR1 is LGHNA and CDR2 YSLEER. With 0 bases removed from V and 4 bases from J, the gap between germline ends came to 10 bases. CDR3 in amino acids: CASSQEGQGYNEQFF. The CDR3 DNA reads as TGCGCCAGCAGCCAAGAGGGGCAGGGTTACAATGAGCAGTTCTTC.

This rearrangement joins TRBV10-2 to TRBJ2-2; D call uncertain. V was shortened by 3 bases and J by 6 bases, with 5 bases between the two germline ends. CDR1 is WSHSY and CDR2 is SAAADI in the germline V gene. CDR3 length equals 12 residues. The CDR3 loop reads CASSDFPGELFF. In DNA form, the CDR3 reads TGCGCCAGCAGTGATTTTCCCGGGGAGCTGTTTTTT.

To note about this clone: Other DNA sequences in the sample encode the same CDR3. V usage is TRBV7-2 and J usage is TRBJ2-1; TRBD1 matches 8 bases. Germline V CDR1 and CDR2: SGHTA, FQGNSA. This CDR3 region has 15 residues. After removal of 5 bases from V and 0 bases from J, the junction contained 3 bases not matched to a gene. In DNA form, the CDR3 reads TGTGCCAGCAGCCGCGGACAGGGCTCCTACAATGAGCAGTTCTTC. Translation gives CASSRGQGSYNEQFF.

The chain is built from TRBV28 and TRBJ1-4; maybe TRBD1 (6 bases). Trimming shortened V by 5 bases and J by 10 bases, and 20 bases separated the two germline ends. The CDR3 contains 15 residues. Germline V gene lookup returns CDR1 MDHEN and CDR2 SYDVKM. DNA for the CDR3: TGTGCCAGCAGTCCCCCTGGGGGGCGCAGTGGAAAACTGTTTTTT. Residues: CASSPPGGRSGKLFF.

Worth noting for this clone: Other nucleotide sequences from this sample produce the same CDR3. This chain joins TRBV9 and TRBJ2-7; a possible D gene is TRBD1 (6 bases). This CDR3 is 14 amino acids long. V lost 2 bases and J 2 bases, leaving 11 bases between the germline ends. Germline V gives CDR1 SGDLS, CDR2 YYNGEE. DNA of the CDR3: TGTGCCAGCAGCGTTGCAGGACAGACCTACGAGCAGTACTTC. Its translation is CASSVAGQTYEQYF.

The gene calls are TRBV21-1 and TRBJ1-2. TRBV21-1 represents a pseudogene. CDR3 length: 21 residues. The DNA for the CDR3 is TGTGCCAGCAGCAAATTCCCCCCCGCAAGTCGCCCGACGGGAGGGACCTATGGCTACACCTTC. Protein product: CASSKFPPASRPTGGTYGYTF.

V gene TRBV12-5 combines with J gene TRBJ2-7, with 8 positions matching TRBD1. Germline loops: CDR1 LGHNT, CDR2 FRNRAP. CDR3 length: 16 residues. With V trimmed by 1 base and J by 1 base, 6 bases remained unmatched. CDR3 nucleotide sequence: TGTGCTAGTGGTTTGGACGGACAGGGCGAATCCTACGAGCAGTACTTC. Its translation: CASGLDGQGESYEQYF.

Note on this clone: Germline and junction disagree at one end, which may indicate a read error. The chain uses TRBV2 and TRBJ2-7, with 9 bases lining up with TRBD2. The CDR3 length is 14 residues. The germline V gene has CDR1 SNHLY and CDR2 FYNNEI. The CDR3 region is CASSKAGGINEQYF. In DNA, the CDR3 is TGTGCCAGCAGTAAAGCGGGAGGAATCAACGAGCAGTACTTC.

Regarding this clone: This same CDR3 is encoded by further DNA sequences in the sample. This chain uses TRBV28 with TRBJ1-1, with 9 bases fitting TRBD1. This CDR3 has 15 residues. In germline, CDR1 is MDHEN, CDR2 SYDVKM. Trimming at V came to 5 bases and at J to 4 bases, leaving 8 bases not matched to a gene. CDR3 sequence reads: CASSPPGQGGTEAFF. Written as DNA, the CDR3 is TGTGCCAGCAGTCCTCCGGGACAGGGTGGCACTGAAGCTTTCTTT.

The chain couples TRBV7-2 to TRBJ2-5; possible D gene TRBD2, 7 bases. The CDR3 covers 16 residues. Germline CDR1 reads SGHTA; CDR2 reads FQGNSA. Trimming took 3 bases from V and 5 from J, leaving 19 bases between them. The CDR3 bases are TGTGCCAGCAGCTTCTACCGGGACACGGGGGGTGAGACCCAGTACTTC. Translating it yields CASSFYRDTGGETQYF.

The V gene is TRBV28, the J gene TRBJ2-3; tentatively, D is TRBD1 or TRBD2 (6 bases each). The CDR3 sequence is 13 residues long. Per germline, CDR1 MDHEN and CDR2 SYDVKM. Trimming took off 11 bases at V and 2 bases at J, with 14 bases between the two ends. This CDR3 reads CAGRGVDTDTQYF. The CDR3 DNA sequence: TGTGCCGGAAGGGGGGTAGACACAGATACGCAGTATTTT.

The chain employs TRBV29-1 and TRBJ1-5; D not certain. Germline lookup yields CDR1 SQVTM and CDR2 ANQGSEA. V was shortened by 3 bases and J by 3 bases, with 9 bases between the two germline ends. The CDR3 runs 13 residues. In DNA form, the CDR3 reads TGCAGCGTTGAGCTTGGAGACAATCAGCCCCAGCATTTT. Translated, it gives CSVELGDNQPQHF.

The chain uses TRBV28 and TRBJ1-1; D not certain. The V end lost 4 bases, the J end lost 4 bases, and 16 bases lay between the germline ends. The germline gives CDR1 MDHEN, CDR2 SYDVKM. The CDR3 contains 15 residues. The CDR3 DNA follows: TGTGCCAGCAGTTCTCATATCCTCCCAAGCACTGAAGCTTTCTTT. Its protein is CASSSHILPSTEAFF.

The chain uses TRBV4-1 and TRBJ2-2; the match to TRBD1 covers 8 bases. Per germline, CDR1 MGHRA and CDR2 YSYEKL. Trimming at V came to 5 bases and at J to 4 bases, leaving 9 bases not matched to a gene. This CDR3 is built from 16 residues. CDR3 sequence (DNA): TGCGCCAGCAGCAACTTCGGACAGGGTGGCACCGGGGAGCTGTTTTTT. Translating gives CASSNFGQGGTGELFF.

This chain links TRBV14 with TRBJ2-3; D uncertain. V was trimmed by 3 bases and J by 0 bases, leaving 13 bases between them. This CDR3 is built from 16 residues. Germline CDR1 is SGHDN and CDR2 is FVKESK. CDR3 loop: CASSQAPRQSTDTQYF. The CDR3 nucleotides read TGTGCCAGCAGCCAGGCTCCCCGGCAGAGCACAGATACGCAGTATTTT.

This chain uses TRBV13 with TRBJ2-5, with 9 bases aligning to TRBD1. This CDR3 contains 14 residues. Trimming removed 5 bases from V and 3 bases from J; junction bases left unmatched: 4. Per germline, CDR1 PRHDT and CDR2 FYEKMQ (reference sequence). The CDR3 loop is CASSPRTGEETQYF. CDR3 coding DNA: TGTGCCAGCAGCCCACGGACAGGGGAAGAGACCCAGTACTTC.

The chain combines TRBV29-1 with TRBJ1-5, with D possibly being TRBD1 (6 bases). Germline V gene data show CDR1 as SQVTM and CDR2 as ANQGSEA. This CDR3 has 15 residues. V was shortened by 2 bases and J by 5 bases, with 16 bases between the two germline ends. CDR3 sequence (DNA): TGCAGCGTTGAACTGGGGGGGGCTCGTGATCAGCCCCAGCATTTT. It translates to CSVELGGARDQPQHF. The full variable domain, rest sourced from reference TRBV29-1 and TRBJ1-5, is SAVISQKPSRDICQRGTSLTIQCQVDSQVTMMFWYRQQPGQSLTLIATANQGSEATYESGFVIDKFPISRPNLTFSTLTVSNMSPEDSSIYLCSVELGGARDQPQHFGDGTRLSIL.

The chain has TRBV11-2 and TRBJ2-2, with 9 bases identical to TRBD1. The germline gives CDR1 SGHAT, CDR2 FQNNGV. The CDR3 has 18 amino acids. The J segment lost 0 bases and the V segment lost 5 bases, leaving 10 bases of the junction unmatched. In DNA form, the CDR3 reads TGTGCCAGCAGCCATTTACCGGGACAGGGTTCGAACACCGGGGAGCTGTTTTTT. Translating gives CASSHLPGQGSNTGELFF.

This CDR3 reads CASSPGTGNYGYTF. In DNA form, the CDR3 reads TGTGCCAGCTCACCAGGGACAGGGAACTATGGCTACACCTTC. This rearrangement joins TRBV18 to TRBJ1-2; 9 bases align to TRBD1. With V trimmed by 2 bases and J by 2 bases, 0 bases remained unmatched. The CDR3 spans 14 residues. CDR1 and CDR2 from the germline V gene are KGHSH and LQKENI. Variable domain in full (rest from reference TRBV18 and TRBJ1-2): NAGVMQNPRHLVRRRGQEARLRCSPMKGHSHVYWYRQLPEEGLKFMVYLQKENIIDESGMPKERFSAEFPKEGPSILRIQQVVRGDSAAYFCASSPGTGNYGYTFGSGTRLTVV.

The chain has TRBV7-3 and TRBJ2-7; 8 nucleotides agree with TRBD1. V lost 3 bases, J lost 7 bases, and 8 bases stayed unmatched. The germline CDR1 and CDR2 sequences are SGHTA and FQGTGA. This CDR3 is built from 14 residues. CDR3 DNA sequence: TGTGCCAGCAGCTTCAGGGGGCGGATGGATGAGCAGTACTTC. Protein sequence: CASSFRGRMDEQYF.

V is TRBV6-1 and J is TRBJ1-5; 9 nucleotides agree with TRBD1. Germline V gene data show CDR1 as MNHNS and CDR2 as SASEGT. With V trimmed by 6 bases and J by 5 bases, 5 bases remained unmatched. The CDR3 extends over 14 amino acids. The CDR3: CASRETGGDQPQHF. CDR3 nucleotide sequence: TGTGCCAGCAGGGAAACAGGGGGCGATCAGCCCCAGCATTTT.

V gene TRBV14 combines with J gene TRBJ1-1; D gene uncertain. Germline V gene lookup returns CDR1 SGHDN and CDR2 FVKESK. V dropped 3 bases and J dropped 2 bases, with 13 bases sitting between them. The CDR3 extends over 15 amino acids. The chain's CDR3 is CASSQIGRANTEAFF. CDR3 bases: TGTGCCAGCAGCCAGATAGGGCGAGCAAACACTGAAGCTTTCTTT.